Presented here are 10 T cell receptor beta chains from one specimen sequenced in a study of shared clonotypes between healthy human individuals. Only in-frame clones appear in the TCRdb table, and some are missing; sequencing was by immunoSEQ multiplex PCR. The data show roughly 1,100,000 clones, under 80% seen once. The material sequenced was memory CD4+ T cells sorted from blood. The subset: CD45RA-negative fraction. The receptors derive from a young man in good health.

This clone was seen ten or more times. The J gene is TRBJ2-3, the V gene TRBV19, with 7 bases aligning to TRBD2. The J segment lost 2 bases and the V segment lost 0 bases, leaving 2 bases of the junction unmatched. This CDR3 is 15 amino acids long. Looked up from germline, CDR1 is LNHDA and CDR2 is SQIVND (reference sequence). For the CDR3, the DNA is TGTGCCAGTAGTATAGATCGGGGGGTCACAGATACGCAGTATTTT. Its protein product is CASSIDRGVTDTQYF.

The gene calls are TRBV19 and TRBJ1-5; D call uncertain. The V end lost 7 bases, the J end lost 2 bases, and 15 bases lay between the germline ends. This CDR3 spans 15 amino acids. Germline CDR1 reads LNHDA; CDR2 reads SQIVND (reference sequence). The CDR3 region is CASTPIWGGNQPQHF. The CDR3 region has the DNA TGTGCCAGTACCCCCATTTGGGGTGGCAATCAGCCCCAGCATTTT.

The chain links TRBV2 to TRBJ2-6, with D maybe TRBD1 (5 bases). The V end was cut by 3 bases, the J end by 0 bases, with 9 bases between. Per the germline V gene, CDR1 is SNHLY and CDR2 is FYNNEI. CDR3 length equals 16 residues. The CDR3 is CASSDQGRSGANVLTF. The CDR3 coding sequence is TGTGCCAGCAGTGATCAGGGCCGCTCTGGGGCCAACGTCCTGACTTTC.

The count of this clone is one. The same CDR3 is also encoded by other DNA sequences in this sample. This chain's CDR3 is CASSPTYEQYF. Here the CDR3 DNA reads TGTGCCAGCAGTCCCACCTACGAGCAGTACTTC. The rearrangement joins TRBV2 to TRBJ2-7; no reliable D call. This CDR3 has 11 amino acids. Germline CDR1 and CDR2: SNHLY and FYNNEI. V was trimmed by 5 bases and J by 2 bases, leaving 4 bases between them.

V is TRBV6-5 and J is TRBJ2-4, with D possibly TRBD2 on 5 matching bases. The CDR3 is 14 amino acids. Germline-derived CDR1 and CDR2 are MNHEY and SVGAGI. The V end lost 5 bases, the J end lost 1 base, and 9 bases lay between the germline ends. The CDR3 DNA is TGTGCCAGCAGTACAGTAGCGGCCAAAAACATTCAGTACTTC. Translation gives CASSTVAAKNIQYF.

As concerns this clone: Other nucleotide sequences from this sample produce the same CDR3. V is TRBV7-6 and J is TRBJ2-1; perhaps TRBD2 as D (6 bases). V was cut by 2 bases and J by 7 bases, with 6 bases left in between. The CDR3 sequence is 12 residues long. CDR1 is SGHVS and CDR2 is FNYEAQ in the germline V gene. DNA of the CDR3: TGTGCCAGCAGCTTACGGGAGAATGAGCAGTTCTTC. Residues: CASSLRENEQFF.

The rearrangement links TRBV4-1 to TRBJ1-1; 9 bases match TRBD1. Germline values: CDR1 MGHRA, CDR2 YSYEKL. J was trimmed by 0 bases and V by 3 bases; bases with no gene match: 5. This CDR3 contains 16 residues. In DNA form, the CDR3 reads TGCGCCAGCAGCCACGGACAGGGGCGATTGAACACTGAAGCTTTCTTT. Its translation is CASSHGQGRLNTEAFF.

The chain combines TRBV14 with TRBJ2-7; D remains unclear. The CDR3 spans 12 residues. Germline loops: CDR1 SGHDN, CDR2 FVKESK. V shed 0 bases and J shed 2 bases, with 2 bases lying between them. CDR3 in DNA: TGTGCCAGCAGCCAAGATCCCTACGAGCAGTACTTC. It codes for CASSQDPYEQYF.

This clone was seen only once. CDR3 in amino acids: CASSRTGGNGYTF. In nucleotides, the CDR3 is TGCGCCAGCAGCCGGACAGGGGGCAATGGCTACACCTTC. V gene TRBV5-1 combines with J gene TRBJ1-2; 11 nucleotides agree with TRBD1. The CDR3 is 13 amino acids. CDR1 SGHRS and CDR2 YFSETQ come from the germline V gene. V lost 4 bases to trimming and J lost 6 bases; unmatched junction nucleotides: 2.

This clone showed up just a few times. This specimen includes other DNA sequences encoding the same CDR3. This chain joins TRBV5-1 and TRBJ2-7, with D unclear. V lost 0 bases, J lost 0 bases, and 7 bases lay in between. Germline lookup yields CDR1 SGHRS and CDR2 YFSETQ. The CDR3 contains 14 residues. The CDR3 reads CASSLGDNSYEQYF. CDR3 nucleotides: TGCGCCAGCAGCTTGGGGGATAACTCCTACGAGCAGTACTTC.